This is a list of T cell receptor beta chains from one sample in a study of T cell responses to AZD1222 COVID-19 vaccine. Profiled with immunoSEQ multiplex PCR; TCRdb holds only in-frame clones, not every one. This table has tens of thousands of clones, 85% to 90% appearing once. This specimen was peripheral blood, taken 28 days after the second AZD1222 dose. The source is an adult who received the AZD1222 COVID-19 vaccine. CDR3s include the opening cysteine and the closing phenylalanine or tryptophan. The order of the fields is clone size, D gene, V gene, J gene, CDR3 protein, CDR3 DNA. A D gene is named only where the DNA matches it firmly. Only part of the rows carry a size: once, few, many, or a class if the clone is expanded.

.	.	TRBV19	TRBJ2-3	CASSPNRQAAADTQYF	TGTGCCAGTAGTCCCAATCGACAGGCGGCGGCAGATACGCAGTATTTT
once	TRBD1	TRBV7-6	TRBJ1-1	CASSLVGGQGKTEAFF	TGTGCCAGCAGCTTAGTGGGAGGACAGGGGAAAACTGAAGCTTTCTTT
.	TRBD1	TRBV6-5	TRBJ1-2	CASSKLQGEGGYTF	TGTGCCAGCAGTAAATTACAGGGGGAAGGTGGCTACACCTTC
.	TRBD1	TRBV5-4	TRBJ1-6	CASSWMTGYNSPLHF	TGTGCCAGCAGCTGGATGACAGGGTATAATTCACCCCTCCACTTT
.	.	TRBV19	TRBJ1-1	CASSSIGRDTEAFF	TGTGCCAGTAGTAGTATAGGGAGGGACACTGAAGCTTTCTTT
.	TRBD2	TRBV28	TRBJ2-6	CASSSPGGSGANVLTF	TGTGCCAGCAGTTCCCCGGGGGGATCTGGGGCCAACGTCCTGACTTTC
.	TRBD1	TRBV28	TRBJ1-5	CASSRDRGTHQPQHF	TGTGCCAGCAGTAGAGACAGGGGAACTCATCAGCCCCAGCATTTT
once	TRBD1	TRBV5-1	TRBJ1-2	CASSLEGAGGNGYTF	TGCGCCAGCAGCTTGGAAGGTGCAGGGGGCAATGGCTACACCTTC
.	TRBD2	TRBV4-1	TRBJ2-7	CASSHVWRLAGENYEQYF	TGCGCCAGCAGCCACGTCTGGAGACTAGCGGGGGAGAACTACGAGCAGTACTTC
few	TRBD1	TRBV19	TRBJ1-5	CASSIRGQGLYQPQHF	TGTGCCAGTAGTATACGAGGACAGGGTCTTTATCAGCCCCAGCATTTT
.	.	TRBV4-1	TRBJ2-1	CASSQEGGSSLYNEQFF	TGCGCCAGCAGCCAAGAAGGTGGCTCTTCCCTCTACAATGAGCAGTTCTTC
.	.	TRBV3-1/TRBV3-2	TRBJ1-2	CASSQVRSGYTF	TGTGCCAGCAGCCAAGTTAGGTCGGGCTACACCTTC
.	.	TRBV12-2	TRBJ1-4	CASRPGPRGEKLFF	TGTGCAAGTCGCCCTGGGCCCCGCGGGGAAAAACTGTTTTTT
.	.	TRBV24-1	TRBJ1-2	CATSDPGQIYGYTF	TGTGCCACCAGTGACCCCGGACAGATATATGGCTACACCTTC
.	TRBD1	TRBV28	TRBJ2-7	CASSSPHDRGRNEQYF	TGTGCCAGCAGTTCACCGCACGACAGGGGGCGTAATGAGCAGTACTTC
.	.	TRBV12-3/TRBV12-4	TRBJ1-2	CASGPRVVHGYTF	TGTGCCAGCGGTCCCAGGGTAGTCCATGGCTACACCTTC
once	TRBD2	TRBV5-6	TRBJ2-7	CASSLGPGLATYEQYF	TGTGCCAGCAGCCTGGGACCGGGACTAGCTACCTACGAGCAGTACTTC
.	.	TRBV19	TRBJ2-5	CASSMGGRQLETQYF	TGTGCCAGTAGTATGGGTGGGAGACAGCTGGAGACCCAGTACTTC
.	.	TRBV6-1	TRBJ1-4	CASSEALSRAYEKLFF	TGTGCCAGCAGTGAAGCGCTAAGCAGAGCGTATGAAAAACTGTTTTTT
.	TRBD1	TRBV19	TRBJ1-2	CASSIRETGGRGYTF	TGTGCCAGTAGTATTCGGGAAACAGGGGGCAGAGGCTACACCTTC
.	.	TRBV6-5	TRBJ2-4	CASSLGIQYF	TGTGCCAGCAGTTTGGGCATTCAGTACTTC
.	.	TRBV6-2/TRBV6-3	TRBJ1-2	CASSYSVDIYGYTF	TGTGCCAGCAGTTACTCGGTAGATATCTATGGCTACACCTTC
.	TRBD1	TRBV18	TRBJ2-7	CASSPTGGTYEQYF	TGTGCCAGCTCACCGACAGGGGGGACCTACGAGCAGTACTTC
few	.	TRBV19	TRBJ1-1	CASSWGPMNTEAFF	TGTGCCAGTAGTTGGGGACCTATGAACACTGAAGCTTTCTTT
.	.	TRBV2	TRBJ1-5	CASSERGLDQPQHF	TGTGCCAGCAGTGAAAGGGGGTTGGATCAGCCCCAGCATTTT
few	.	TRBV7-9	TRBJ1-3	CASSLMGGSGNTIYF	TGTGCCAGCAGTCTTATGGGAGGTTCCGGAAACACCATATATTTT
.	TRBD2	TRBV27	TRBJ2-4	CASSLQAGKNIQYF	TGTGCCAGCAGTTTACAAGCGGGGAAAAACATTCAGTACTTC
.	TRBD1	TRBV5-1	TRBJ2-7	CASSLGQGNHEQYF	TGCGCCAGCAGCTTGGGACAGGGGAATCACGAGCAGTACTTC
.	TRBD2	TRBV7-2	TRBJ2-2	CASSPGTSGGLRVPGELFF	TGTGCCAGCAGCCCGGGGACTAGCGGGGGCCTCAGGGTCCCCGGGGAGCTGTTTTTT
.	.	TRBV7-2	TRBJ1-2	CASSSDPNALYGYTF	TGTGCCAGCAGCTCCGACCCAAATGCCCTTTATGGCTACACCTTC
.	.	TRBV2	TRBJ1-2	CASSEGVPGANYGYTF	TGTGCCAGCAGTGAAGGAGTGCCGGGGGCAAACTATGGCTACACCTTC
.	.	TRBV29-1	TRBJ1-1	CSVGVRGDTEAFF	TGCAGCGTTGGCGTCAGGGGTGACACTGAAGCTTTCTTT
.	.	TRBV6-5	TRBJ2-7	CAIILTGYSYEQYF	TGTGCCATCATTTTAACAGGTTACTCCTACGAGCAGTACTTC
.	TRBD1	TRBV5-4	TRBJ1-1	CASSVPGQMTEAFF	TGTGCCAGCAGCGTACCGGGACAGATGACTGAAGCTTTCTTT
.	TRBD1	TRBV6-5	TRBJ1-5	CASSDRGHQPQHF	TGTGCCAGCAGCGACAGGGGTCATCAGCCCCAGCATTTT
.	.	TRBV5-1	TRBJ1-4	CASSLVGRQVSGEKLFF	TGCGCCAGCAGCTTGGTAGGCCGACAAGTGTCGGGTGAAAAACTGTTTTTT
.	.	TRBV7-6	TRBJ2-6	CASSSPPFRANVLTF	TGTGCCAGCAGCTCCCCTCCCTTCAGGGCCAACGTCCTGACTTTC
.	.	TRBV3-1/TRBV3-2	TRBJ1-6	CASSHVRTTQSSYNSPLHF	TGTGCCAGCAGCCACGTTCGGACGACCCAGAGCTCCTATAATTCACCCCTCCACTTT
.	.	TRBV29-1	TRBJ1-1	CSADVRNTEAFF	TGCAGCGCTGACGTCAGGAACACTGAAGCTTTCTTT
.	TRBD1	TRBV5-1	TRBJ2-3	CASSRRQGPDTQYF	TGCGCCAGCAGCAGAAGACAGGGGCCAGATACGCAGTATTTT
.	.	TRBV30	TRBJ1-2	CAWSGGSDGYTF	TGTGCCTGGAGTGGCGGGTCCGATGGCTACACCTTC
.	TRBD1	TRBV10-1	TRBJ2-7	CASRRPGQGYEQYF	TGCGCCAGCCGGAGGCCGGGACAGGGGTACGAGCAGTACTTC
.	TRBD2	TRBV6-4	TRBJ2-1	CASSVLAGEVDEQFF	TGTGCCAGCAGTGTACTAGCGGGAGAAGTCGATGAGCAGTTCTTC
.	.	TRBV5-6	TRBJ2-3	CASSLGGSGTQYF	TGTGCCAGCAGCTTGGGTGGATCAGGTACGCAGTATTTT